This T cell receptor beta chain comes out of a study of beta chain features in type 1 diabetes. The overall study: Cell yields, gender and age were comparable in patients and healthy donors.

Expressed TCRB transcripts were sequenced, since all the RNA that had been isolated was reverse transcribed. Some clones are missing from TCRdb's copy, which holds only in-frame ones; the method was immunoSEQ multiplex PCR. The data hold about 340,000 clones, with around 9% observed a single time. General study points: In every one of the four CD4+ subsets, TCRB CDR3s were moderately but significantly shorter in Type 1 diabetes patients. At VDJ recombination sites, type 1 diabetes patients had fewer insertions and more deleted nucleotides.

The CDR3 sequence is 14 residues long. Germline values: CDR1 SGHDT, CDR2 YYEEEE. The germline V and J ends were trimmed by 4 bases and 7 bases, with 18 bases remaining between them. This clone was seen more than once but under ten times. Its matching antigen is unknown. This sequence originates from a man in his thirties or forties with type 1 diabetes. This chain links TRBV5-6 with TRBJ2-7, with D perhaps TRBD1 (5 bases). The specimen sequenced was central memory CD4+ T cells from blood. The CDR3 sequence: CASSRRSHSGEQYF. The CDR3, as DNA: TGTGCCAGCAGCCGACGCTCCCATTCAGGGGAGCAGTACTTC.